What follows describes a single TCR beta chain. V lost 1 base and J lost 2; bases outside the gene matches: 2. The CDR3 is made up of 16 amino acids. CDR1 is MGHRA and CDR2 is YSYEKL in the germline V gene. The Seattle patients joined while their infection was active and were tracked longitudinally afterward. This record comes from a study of blood T cell repertoires in COVID-19. Study-wide context: Specimens from acute and convalescent COVID-19 originated in the United States, Italy and Spain. Nucleic acid was either cDNA or gDNA, and it came from T cells, B-cell-depleted T cells, or PBMCs.

Original processing methods: Amplifying reference gene primers gave estimates of nucleated cell counts. Using immunoSEQ multiplex PCR, the repertoire was profiled, and TCRdb retains in-frame clones only, with some absent. That table is the source of V, J and clone size, and D and trimming were worked out from the DNA. The sample carries about 270,000 clones, 70% to 90% recorded once. V is TRBV4-1 and J is TRBJ1-5; 10 positions agree with TRBD1. The sequenced sample was peripheral blood. The TCR originated in a woman in her 70s with COVID-19, enrolled during active disease. In DNA form, the CDR3 reads TGCGCCAGCAGCCAAGCCGGGACAGGGGGCAATCAGCCCCAGCATTTT. Amino acid sequence: CASSQAGTGGNQPQHF.